Reported below is one TCR beta chain. In the study's own analysis: Amplification from reference gene primers served as the basis for estimated nucleated cell counts. Profiling relied on immunoSEQ multiplex PCR, and the TCRdb table lists in-frame clones only, not all of them. V and J calls and clone size are those listed in that table; D and trimming were worked out from the DNA. There are approximately 53,000 clones in the sample; roughly 90% occur only once, and 2.2% lies in the top ten. This specimen comes from a study of blood T cell repertoires in COVID-19. Looking at the study overall: Researchers got acute and convalescent COVID-19 samples from the United States, Italy and Spain. Nucleic acid was either cDNA or gDNA, and it came from T cells, B-cell-depleted T cells, or PBMCs.

The CDR3 covers 17 residues. Germline loops: CDR1 MGHRA, CDR2 YSYEKL. The V end was cut by 1 base, the J end by 4 bases, with 17 bases between. Sequenced sample: peripheral blood. This sequence originates from a human donor in a cohort sampled during active COVID-19. This sequence joins TRBV4-1 and TRBJ2-4; D uncertain. CDR3 bases: TGCGCCAGCAGCCAAGTTGGGCAGAGTAAAAGGAAAAACATTCAGTACTTC. Its protein product is CASSQVGQSKRKNIQYF.